This TCR beta chain emerged from a study of cytomegalovirus exposure and HLA in healthy donors (dated by TCRdb to between 2016 and 2019). In terms of the full investigation: An earlier analysis of some 500 of the donors reported 250 to 300 Gb of sequence data and 120 million or so unique TCR beta sequences from 150 million to 200 million T cells. About 300 gigabases of sequencing data and 70 million to 100 million unique TCR sequences were included in an early release covering around 600 HLA-typed donors. The genetic ancestry cluster associated with self-reported Caucasian donors included 65% to 90% of the 398 genotyped donors. The study aimed to test whether cataloging public T cell receptors could reveal signatures of past pathogen exposure. The T cell repertoires of 550 to 850 subjects were profiled by immunosequencing and related to cytomegalovirus serostatus. Besides the first cohort of more than 650 subjects, a separate validation cohort made up of 120 different subjects was used. High-throughput TCR immunosequencing, statistical association of individual TCRs with disease status, and machine learning were combined to predict cytomegalovirus infection status. To study patterns of TCR occurrence, a later analysis re-analyzed previously published TCR beta repertoires from several hundred donors and added high-resolution HLA genotyping. In the later analysis, no new phenotypic data were used to find candidate immune exposures; instead, reliance was placed on TCR beta sequences and their occurrence across donors. An earlier analysis of roughly 580 of the donors used high-throughput TCR beta sequencing to judge whether each TCR beta V gene segment behaved as functional or pseudogenic. Donor age, sex, ethnicity and CMV serostatus were compiled alongside the repertoire data. A later genetic analysis took genome-wide SNP genotypes for 398 of the 666 donors and used that subset as a discovery cohort. All discovery cohort repertoires had been generated using a single sequencing platform. Both class I and class II loci were covered by HLA typing, at four-digit resolution. Typing coverage varied by locus: roughly 620-640 donors for A, B, C, DRB1 and DQB1; roughly 520 for DQA1; over 600 for DPA1; approximately 450 for DPB1. Because of strong linkage in the cohort, roughly five DR-DQ haplotypes were treated as single units for association and clustering. On average, roughly 250,000 unique TCR beta nucleotide sequences were sequenced per donor among more than 350 genotyped donors of the cohort, with roughly 19% of those sequences being non-productive. Overall study results and their limits: A later analysis found that most CMV-associated TCR beta chains appeared HLA-restricted, with HLA associations seemingly driven largely by CMV exposure. Because the 87-base-pair reads could not distinguish some IMGT-functional V segments, including TRBV6-2 and TRBV6-3, those segments were excluded. Strong co-occurrence of HLA alleles, especially DR and DQ, made assigning TCR associations to individual alleles difficult. A cluster of highly shared sequence variants was judged likely to be a technical artifact of the sequencing pipeline. Several of the top co-occurrence clusters appeared to be linked to parvovirus B19, influenza, CMV and Epstein-Barr virus, according to a later analysis. A further reported finding was that TCR beta sequences accurately predicted the HLA-A and HLA-B alleles for most subjects in the first cohort. It was suggested by the authors that the approach could potentially be generalized to other disease states and immunological phenotypes. While some public TCRs were present in many individuals, most TCR sequences turned up only very rarely across donors. Because HLA typing was missing for some donors at each locus, association tests included only the typed subset. Broadly in line with IMGT annotations, most TCR beta V segments showed up in productive rearrangements about 87% or about 30% of the time in an earlier analysis of several hundred of the donors. In a later genetic analysis, a missense DCLRE1C variant was associated with V-gene and J-gene trimming of TCR beta chains, and the association was replicated in an independent cohort. Compared with equally common non-associated chains, HLA-associated TCR beta chains in a later analysis were more clonally expanded and had lower generation probabilities. Presence/absence analyses assumed roughly uniform sequencing depth across donors, an assumption that may not hold. Cytomegalovirus status was reported to be diagnosed by the classifier with high specificity and sensitivity in both the original and validation cohorts. A few of the identified cytomegalovirus-associated TCR beta chains were confirmed in vitro to be specific for cytomegalovirus antigens. Linkage disequilibrium might explain the correlated functional status among segregating V segments, but an unknown experimental factor could not be excluded. A later analysis associated about 17,000 TCR beta sequences with specific HLA alleles at a false discovery rate of 0.05. For the cohort, immune exposure information was limited to CMV serostatus. Compared with the 666-donor mean, donors in an Asian-associated ancestry cluster had fewer N-insertions in productive TCRs, according to a later genetic analysis. Approximately 16 rarely observed V segments, including chromosome 9 orphons, were excluded from the earlier analysis of just under 600 of the donors because counts were too low. The cohort was sequenced for TCR beta chains only, and without alpha or paired-chain data the features that could be detected were limited. In the study, about 150 TCR beta chains were listed as associated with cytomegalovirus. According to a later analysis, TCR association rates differed among HLA loci, with DRB1 alleles showing the most associated TCRs and HLA-C alleles showing the fewest.

The library relied on the immunoSEQ multiplex PCR assay. A mixture of 60 forward primers for TCR Vbeta segments and 13 reverse primers for TCR Jbeta segments was used in the multiplex PCR. A multiplex PCR assay on genomic DNA amplified the CDR3 region of rearranged TCR beta genes. Amplified TCR beta libraries were sequenced as 87-base-pair reads on the Illumina HiSeq System. Per the authors' processing: Across the roughly 700 repertoires, a later analysis counted tens of millions of unique TCR beta chains, roughly 11 million of which were shared by at least two donors. A nearest-neighbor algorithm error-corrected the raw reads and collapsed the reads into unique sequences, merging closely related sequences to remove PCR and sequencing errors. To assign V, D and J gene segments, CDR3 sequences were aligned to IMGT reference sequences. Each retained sequence needed at least a six-nucleotide match to both a V gene segment and a J gene segment. A rearrangement counted as productive if the CDR3 had no stop codons and remained in frame with V and J, and every other rearrangement counted as non-productive. CDR3 was defined by IMGT convention, running from the second conserved V-encoded cysteine to the conserved J-encoded phenylalanine. The earlier analysis of about 500 of the donors excluded sequences that lacked an unambiguous match to a single V gene segment. An earlier analysis of over 450 of the donors classified V segments as functional when productive rearrangements were above 56.7% and as segregating when the standard deviation between donors was above 5%. A statistical classification framework was built for diagnosing cytomegalovirus status from the catalog of TCR beta chain sequences. A later analysis assigned V and J genes by comparing TCR nucleotide sequences with IMGT/GENE-DB human TR gene sequences. A later analysis assigned CDR3 sequences and most-parsimonious VDJ recombination scenarios with the TCRdist pipeline. In a later analysis, each TCR beta chain was defined by its CDR3 amino acid sequence together with its V-gene family, and reads without a unique V-gene family were excluded. A later analysis removed several hundred highly shared, low-generation-probability nucleotide sequences to deal with suspected cross-contamination and a sequencing artifact. For each public chain, a later analysis derived a clonal expansion index from normalized ranks of inferred template counts within each repertoire. In a later analysis, generation probabilities were computed using a VDJ recombination model fitted to out-of-frame rearrangements, and the results were checked against IGoR. Hypergeometric tests were used in a later analysis to score TCR-TCR, TCR-HLA and TCR-CMV co-occurrence, with a repertoire-size bias correction applied to the TCR pairs. To estimate false discovery rates, a later analysis permuted the HLA or CMV assignments 20 times. In a later analysis, co-occurring TCRs were grouped using DBSCAN, with TCRdist sequence similarity added in when clustering inside HLA-allele-positive subsets. Co-occurrence clustering excluded repertoires with fewer than 30,000 or more than 120,000 public chains, plus five with anomalous nucleotide sharing. The clones in this table, taken by TCRdb from immuneACCESS, are in-frame only. Not every clone is retained; where verified, under half of the shortfall comes from an unresolved V gene, and the cause of the rest is unknown. Clone size and V and J calls were adopted from that table, with D and trimming inferred from the DNA. The sample data list just over 150,000 clones, and 70% to 90% of these were observed just once. Roughly 2.4% of the sample belongs to the ten largest clones.

This clone has only one observation. The antigen it binds to is not known. Within one base of it there is no much larger clone, and no base qualities were kept. Based on the germline V gene, the CDR1 and CDR2 sequences are MNHEY and SVGAGI. V is cut by 5 bases and J by 2 bases, and the space between the germline ends is 9 bases. The CDR3 has 14 amino acids, counting the end cysteine and phenylalanine. Only the CDR3 DNA stays, 42 bases, in frame from base 1. The cohort comprised around 700 healthy bone marrow donors. Cohort members were all nominally healthy when sampled, although unrecorded immune exposures were likely present. The donor tested CMV seronegative, placing the donor among the 350 or so seronegative members of the cohort. Every donor gave a peripheral blood sample, and the peripheral blood mononuclear cells from that sample were used for TCR beta sequencing. The Qiagen DNeasy Blood Extraction Kit was used to extract genomic DNA from the blood cell samples.

The receptor chain draws on TRBV6-5 and TRBJ2-2; the D gene is possibly TRBD2, with 5 bases matching. The sample consisted of PBMCs. This receptor was identified in a woman aged 18 to 35 in good health and CMV-seronegative. The CDR3 is CASSLGDNTGELFF. The DNA is as follows: TGTGCCAGCAGTCTGGGAGATAACACCGGGGAGCTGTTTTTT.